The 24 T cell receptor beta chains listed next were all sequenced from one sample in a study of tumor-infiltrating lymphocytes in primary liver carcinoma. The study extracted blood RNA from unsorted whole blood and also extracted germline DNA. TCR beta cDNA was prepared out of 500 ng total RNA by means of a constant-region primer. Libraries covering TCR beta were generated through three nested multiplex PCR rounds (using a slightly modified ARM-PCR). A C-beta reverse primer and TRBV1-TRBV30 forward primers served in each of the first two PCR rounds, at approximately 10 cycles apiece. TCRdb reanalysed the multiplex PCR reads using MiXCR and keeps one entry per CDR3 protein. Of 320,000 or so distinct CDR3 sequences listed, about 60% were seen once; the top ten hold roughly 8.6%. The specimen was peripheral blood. The receptor source for this set is a man aged 35 to 55 with primary liver carcinoma and hepatitis B virus infection.

This clonotype occurred a few times. The rearrangement links TRBV5-1 to TRBJ2-2, with 7 nucleotides matching TRBD2. With 2 bases clipped from V and 4 bases from J, the junction kept 8 bases outside the gene matches. Germline V gene data show CDR1 as SGHRS and CDR2 as YFSETQ. The CDR3 is 16 residues long. CDR3 in amino acids: CASSLLSGSATGELFF. For the CDR3, the DNA is TGCGCCAGCAGCTTACTTAGCGGGTCAGCCACCGGGGAGCTGTTTTTT. The full variable domain, its missing parts supplied by reference TRBV5-1 and TRBJ2-2, is KAGVTQTPRYLIKTRGQQVTLSCSPISGHRSVSWYQQTPGQGLQFLFEYFSETQRNKGNFPGRFSGRQFSNSRSEMNVSTLELGDSALYLCASSLLSGSATGELFFGEGSRLTVL.

This clonotype showed up just a few times. This could be a read error, since a much larger clone is one nucleotide away. V is TRBV6-6 and J is TRBJ1-5; D perhaps matches TRBD1 (5 bases). There are 16 residues in the CDR3. Germline V gene data show CDR1 as MNHNY and CDR2 as SVGAGI (reference sequence). The CDR3 protein is CVSSRTGTGSNQPQHF. As DNA, the CDR3 is TGTGTCAGCAGTCGAACCGGGACGGGTAGCAATCAGCCCCAGCATTTT.

This clonotype occurred many times. The chain carries TRBV30 and TRBJ2-6; D unresolved. The germline V and J ends were trimmed by 8 bases and 0 bases, with 8 bases remaining between them. This CDR3 comprises 13 residues. Germline loops: CDR1 GTSNPN, CDR2 SVGIG (reference sequence). The CDR3 region is CAGQVSGANVLTF. CDR3 nucleotide sequence: TGTGCCGGCCAGGTCTCTGGGGCCAACGTCCTGACTTTC.

As for this clonotype: A much more abundant neighbour one base away suggests this may be a read error. V and J are TRBV4-3 and TRBJ1-2; unclear D gene. The CDR3 loop spans 13 amino acids. Germline V lookup: CDR1 LGHNA, CDR2 YSLEER. The ends were cut back, 0 bases at V and 10 bases at J, with 12 bases in the middle. The CDR3 loop is CASSQEIVGDYTF. In nucleotides, the CDR3 is TGCGCCAGCAGCCAAGAGATAGTCGGTGACTACACCTTC.

Concerning this clonotype: With a much larger clone just one base away, this may be a read error. The J gene is TRBJ2-3, the V gene TRBV13, with 12 bases lining up with TRBD1. This CDR3 contains 16 residues. Looked up from germline, CDR1 is PRHDT and CDR2 is FYEKMQ (reference sequence). This CDR3 reads CACSLNPGQGAVTQYF. CDR3 coding DNA: TGTGCCTGCAGCCTCAATCCGGGACAGGGGGCTGTTACGCAGTATTTT.

The chain has TRBV28 and TRBJ1-5; D remains unclear. Germline CDR1 MDHEN, CDR2 SYDVKM. The V gene lost 3 bases and the J gene lost 2 bases, with 8 bases spanning the gap. The CDR3 spans 14 residues. For the CDR3, the DNA is TGTGCCAGCAGTTTGTTCCGGGGCAATCAGCCCCAGCATTTT. Translating it yields CASSLFRGNQPQHF. Variable domain in full (rest from reference TRBV28 and TRBJ1-5): DVKVTQSSRYLVKRTGEKVFLECVQDMDHENMFWYRQDPGLGLRLIYFSYDVKMKEKGDIPEGYSVSREKKERFSLILESASTNQTSMYLCASSLFRGNQPQHFGDGTRLSIL.

This clonotype was recorded many times. This chain uses TRBV4-3 with TRBJ2-5; D tentatively reads TRBD1 or TRBD2 (5 bases each). The CDR3 is 14 residues long. V was cut by 11 bases and J by 5 bases, with 21 bases left in between. From germline, CDR1 is LGHNA and CDR2 YSLEER. The CDR3, as DNA: TGCGCCGGGGCCGGGGAGAGGGTGAGGGAGACCCAGTACTTC. Encoded protein: CAGAGERVRETQYF.

Regarding this clonotype: Given a much more abundant clone one base away, this may be a read error. The genes are TRBV6-5 and TRBJ1-1; 7 bases match TRBD1. Germline V gives CDR1 MNHEY, CDR2 SVGAGI. The CDR3 loop spans 14 amino acids. The CDR3 region has the DNA TGTACCAGCAGTTACACAGGGGCGATCACTGAAGCTTTCTTT. It is translated as CTSSYTGAITEAFF.

To note about this clonotype: The junction and the germline gene differ at one end; a read error may be behind it. This chain links TRBV11-3 with TRBJ2-3; unclear D gene. The CDR3 spans 14 residues. Germline V gene sequence: CDR1 SGHNT, CDR2 YENEEA. CDR3 DNA sequence: TGTGCCAGCGGCTTTGGGCGATTAGGCGATACGCAGTATTTT. The encoded protein is CASGFGRLGDTQYF.

As regards this clonotype: The junction departs from the called germline gene at one end, perhaps through a read error. V usage is TRBV11-2 and J usage is TRBJ2-3; possibly TRBD2 for D (6 bases). The length of the CDR3 is 14 residues. Germline loops: CDR1 SGHAT, CDR2 FQNNGV. CDR3 protein: CASSRGSAIDTRYF. The CDR3 DNA sequence: TGTGCCAGCAGTCGGGGGTCTGCCATAGATACGCGGTATTTT.

CDR3 DNA sequence: TGCAGTGTCGAGACTAGTGAGACTGAGCAGTTCTTC. Protein: CSVETSETEQFF. V and J are TRBV20-1 and TRBJ2-1, with D possibly matching TRBD2 (6 bases). The CDR3 has 12 amino acids. V was trimmed by 7 bases and J by 9 bases, leaving 16 bases between them. Germline V gives CDR1 DFQATT, CDR2 SNEGSKA (reference sequence).

This clonotype has a single count. The V call is TRBV5-1, the J call TRBJ2-1, with 11 nucleotides matching TRBD1. Germline trimming cut 5 bases from V and 7 bases from J; bases unmatched to any gene: 11. Germline CDR1 SGHRS, CDR2 YFSETQ. The length of the CDR3 is 16 residues. In DNA, the CDR3 is TGCGCCAGCAGTTGGGCCGGGACAGGGGGGATGAATGAGCAGTTCTTC. Translation gives CASSWAGTGGMNEQFF.

Note on this clonotype: A much larger clonotype is one base distant, so this may be a read error. The chain has TRBV5-6 and TRBJ1-1; maybe TRBD1 (6 bases). Germline V gene data show CDR1 as SGHDT and CDR2 as YYEEEE. This CDR3 has 15 amino acids. As DNA, the CDR3 is TGTGCCAGCAGCTTGACCGGACAGCTGAACACTGAAGCTGTCTTT. It is translated as CASSLTGQLNTEAVF. The full variable domain, in which reference TRBV5-6 and TRBJ1-1 provide the parts outside the CDR3, is DAGVTQSPTHLIKTRGQQVTLRCSPKSGHDTVSWYQQALGQGPQFIFQYYEEEERQRGNFPDRFSGHQFPNYSSELNVNALLLGDSALYLCASSLTGQLNTEAVFGQGTRLTVV.

Ten or more counts support this clonotype. The chain uses TRBV6-2 or TRBV6-3 and TRBJ1-4; D ambiguous. V lost 2 bases and J lost 7, with 14 bases in between. The CDR3 is 15 residues long. Germline values: CDR1 MNHEY, CDR2 SVGEGT. The CDR3 DNA is TGTGCCAGCAGTTACATCAGCACCGGCGGTGAAAAACTGTTTTTT. Translating gives CASSYISTGGEKLFF.

The table lists this clonotype with a count of one. Because it lacks the conserved phenylalanine or tryptophan at the end, this CDR3 is likely a read error. This chain uses TRBV4-3 with TRBJ2-2, with D hard to call. Germline CDR1 is LGHNA and CDR2 is YSLEER. V was shortened by 1 base and J by 7 bases, with 13 bases between the two germline ends. The CDR3 runs to 15 residues. CDR3 bases: TGCGCCAGCAGCCAAGGAGTCGCGACTGGCGGGGAGCTGTTTCTT. It yields the protein CASSQGVATGGELFL.

This clonotype has at least ten counts. The V gene is TRBV5-4, the J gene TRBJ2-3; D is ambiguous. Between the trimmed V and J ends, which lost 0 bases and 0 bases, there was a span of 8 bases. This CDR3 is 15 amino acids long. CDR1 is SGHNT and CDR2 is YYREEE in the germline V gene (reference sequence). The CDR3 DNA sequence: TGTGCCAGCAGCTTGGGTGGTCTTAGCACAGATACGCAGTATTTT. Its translation is CASSLGGLSTDTQYF.

Note on this clonotype: Being one base from a much bigger clone, this may be a read error. The rearrangement links TRBV4-2 to TRBJ1-5, with a weak D call TRBD1 (5 bases). The germline V gene has CDR1 LGHNA and CDR2 YNFKEQ. The CDR3 is made up of 17 amino acids. Here the CDR3 reads CVSSQDERRQGGQPQHF. The CDR3 coding sequence is TGTGTCAGCAGCCAGGATGAAAGGCGCCAGGGAGGGCAGCCCCAGCATTTT.

Worth noting for this clonotype: Since the CDR3 does not end with the conserved phenylalanine or tryptophan, this likely comes from a read error. This chain links TRBV12-3 or TRBV12-4 with TRBJ2-6; TRBD1 or TRBD2 may be the D gene (6 bases each). The CDR3 contains 15 residues. The CDR3 sequence is CASSPGGSGANALTS. CDR3 coding DNA: TGTGCCAGCAGTCCCGGGGGCTCTGGGGCCAACGCCCTGACTTCC.

To note about this clonotype: This sequence may be a read error, since a much larger clone differs from it by one base. The rearrangement links TRBV12-3 or TRBV12-4 to TRBJ1-2; perhaps TRBD1 as D (5 bases). The length of the CDR3 is 15 residues. Trimming removed 6 bases at V and 8 bases at J, with 22 bases between. DNA of the CDR3: TGTGCCAGCAGGGCCGCGCTCGGTGGCGGGGGAGGCTACACCTTC. This codes for CASRAALGGGGGYTF.

V gene TRBV9 combines with J gene TRBJ2-7; the D gene is possibly TRBD1 (6 bases). The V end lost 0 bases, the J end lost 5 bases, and 15 bases lay between the germline ends. The CDR3 runs 15 residues. CDR1 is SGDLS and CDR2 is YYNGEE in the germline V gene. CDR3 coding DNA: TGTGCCAGCAGCGTAGCTACAGGGCACGGAGACGAGCAGTACTTC. This translates into CASSVATGHGDEQYF.

About this clonotype: One junction end does not reproduce the germline sequence, and a read error may be involved. The chain has TRBV5-1 and TRBJ2-7, with D perhaps TRBD1 or TRBD2 (5 bases each). Germline loops: CDR1 SGHRS, CDR2 YFSETQ. This CDR3 is 14 amino acids long. The CDR3 DNA follows: TGCACCAGCAGTTCGCGGGCAGGGTTCGACGAGCAGTACTTC. Its translation is CTSSSRAGFDEQYF.

About this clonotype itself: The junction departs from germline at one end; a sequencing error may be responsible. V gene TRBV29-1 combines with J gene TRBJ2-4; TRBD1 matches 8 bases. The CDR3 is 13 amino acids. CDR1 is SQVTM and CDR2 is ANQGSEA in the germline V gene. CDR3 sequence reads: CSLEVDRENIQYF. The CDR3 DNA reads as TGCAGCCTTGAAGTGGACAGGGAAAACATTCAGTATTTC.

To note about this clonotype: A junction end diverges from the germline sequence, so it may reflect a read error. This chain connects TRBV4-3 to TRBJ2-2; D gene ambiguous. The CDR3 has 15 amino acids. Germline V gene sequence: CDR1 LGHNA, CDR2 YSLEER. CDR3 residues: CTSSQDFGETGELFF. In nucleotides, the CDR3 is TGCACCAGCAGCCAAGATTTCGGAGAAACCGGGGAGCTGTTTTTT.

This clonotype was observed at least ten times. V usage is TRBV12-3 or TRBV12-4 and J usage is TRBJ2-2; the D gene could be TRBD1 or TRBD2 (5 bases each). CDR3 length: 14 residues. The V and J ends lost 4 bases and 4 bases respectively, with 10 bases between them. CDR3 nucleotides: TGTGCCAGCAGTTCCGGGACCCTCACCGGGGAGCTGTTTTTT. This encodes CASSSGTLTGELFF.